This note documents a single TCR beta chain sequence. The antigen is undetermined. V gave up 2 bases and J gave up 3 bases, with 10 bases separating them. The CDR3 is 14 amino acids. From germline, CDR1 is MNHEY and CDR2 SMNVEV (reference sequence). These data belong to a study of Ad26.COV2.S vaccination and SARS-CoV-2 variants. Study results and limitations: Measurements of TCR breadth and depth may have given underestimates of the total T cell responses.

Here immunoSEQ multiplex PCR was the method, and the copy in TCRdb shows in-frame clones only, minus some. The sample yields 400,000 to 500,000 clones, approximately 87% seen once. Treatment defined: about 20 received Ad26.COV2.S at low or high dose, single or two shots; about five received placebo; per-sample allocation not given. The study sampled participants on day 63 after the first vaccine or placebo injection. The V and J genes are TRBV27 and TRBJ1-1; D ambiguous. The sequence came from a person aged 18 to 65 who received the Ad26.COV2.S COVID-19 vaccine or a placebo. Source: peripheral blood, taken in a trial of Ad26.COV2.S vaccine versus placebo. This CDR3 is CASSLPGLHTEAFF. In DNA, the CDR3 is TGTGCCAGCAGTTTACCGGGCTTACACACTGAAGCTTTCTTT.